The rows below give T cell receptor beta chains drawn from one sample of a study of T cell responses to AZD1222 COVID-19 vaccine. Assay: immunoSEQ multiplex PCR; the TCRdb copy retains only in-frame clones and omits some. The sample gives some 140,000 clones, around 89% of which show up once; 3% to 3.5% is in the top ten. Sequences were derived from peripheral blood, sampled on day 0 of AZD1222 vaccination. All receptors derive from an adult in good health. CDR3s include the opening cysteine and the closing phenylalanine or tryptophan. The order of the fields is CDR3 protein, CDR3 DNA, J gene, CDR3 length, clone size, D gene, V gene. A D gene is named only where the DNA matches it firmly. Size values are once, few and many counts, or a class for expanded clones, and some rows have none.

CDR3: CASSVDLITGELFF
DNA: TGTGCCAGCAGCGTAGATTTGATCACCGGGGAGCTGTTTTTT
J: TRBJ2-2
length: 14
size: -
D: -
V: TRBV9

CDR3: CASIPREDASGTYEQYF
DNA: TGTGCCAGCATCCCGCGGGAGGACGCCTCCGGGACCTACGAGCAGTACTTC
J: TRBJ2-7
length: 17
size: -
D: TRBD2
V: TRBV7-9

CDR3: CASSATGRNIQYF
DNA: TGTGCCAGCAGCGCGACAGGGCGAAACATTCAGTACTTC
J: TRBJ2-4
length: 13
size: -
D: TRBD1
V: TRBV5-8

CDR3: CASSSRTGRYEQYF
DNA: TGTGCCAGCAGTTCTAGGACAGGCCGTTACGAGCAGTACTTC
J: TRBJ2-7
length: 14
size: few
D: TRBD1
V: TRBV6-5

CDR3: CASSLMASGGDGELFF
DNA: TGCGCCAGCAGCTTGATGGCTAGCGGGGGTGACGGGGAGCTGTTTTTT
J: TRBJ2-2
length: 16
size: -
D: TRBD2
V: TRBV5-1

CDR3: CASSFDIIREQFF
DNA: TGTGCCAGCAGCTTCGATATCATCCGTGAGCAGTTCTTC
J: TRBJ2-1
length: 13
size: -
D: -
V: TRBV7-2

CDR3: CATSSYLDGYTF
DNA: TGTGCCACCAGCAGTTATCTCGATGGCTACACCTTC
J: TRBJ1-2
length: 12
size: -
D: -
V: TRBV15

CDR3: CASSTAGTGVTDTQYF
DNA: TGTGCCAGCAGCACCGCCGGGACAGGGGTGACAGATACGCAGTATTTT
J: TRBJ2-3
length: 16
size: once
D: TRBD1
V: TRBV7-2

CDR3: CASSAGTSSYNEQFF
DNA: TGTGCCAGCAGCGCCGGGACCAGCTCCTACAATGAGCAGTTCTTC
J: TRBJ2-1
length: 15
size: -
D: -
V: TRBV7-2

CDR3: CASSASGGHEETQYF
DNA: TGTGCCAGCAGCGCTAGCGGGGGCCACGAAGAGACCCAGTACTTC
J: TRBJ2-5
length: 15
size: -
D: TRBD2
V: TRBV7-3

CDR3: CASSQVVSVRDTQYF
DNA: TGTGCCAGCAGCCAAGTGGTATCAGTACGCGATACGCAGTATTTT
J: TRBJ2-3
length: 15
size: -
D: -
V: TRBV14

CDR3: CASSPRTRTNEKLFF
DNA: TGTGCCAGCAGCCCACGGACAAGGACTAATGAAAAACTGTTTTTT
J: TRBJ1-4
length: 15
size: -
D: -
V: TRBV7-2

CDR3: CASIGTGGNQPQHF
DNA: TGTGCCAGTATTGGGACAGGGGGCAATCAGCCCCAGCATTTT
J: TRBJ1-5
length: 14
size: -
D: TRBD1
V: TRBV19

CDR3: CASSSGPNYEQYF
DNA: TGTGCCAGCAGTTCCGGACCCAACTACGAGCAGTACTTC
J: TRBJ2-7
length: 13
size: -
D: -
V: TRBV2

CDR3: CASSQDLGRELFF
DNA: TGCGCCAGCAGCCAAGACCTGGGGAGGGAGCTGTTTTTT
J: TRBJ2-2
length: 13
size: -
D: -
V: TRBV4-1

CDR3: CASSGQGGTADTQYF
DNA: TGTGCCAGCAGCGGACAGGGGGGGACCGCAGATACGCAGTATTTT
J: TRBJ2-3
length: 15
size: -
D: TRBD1
V: TRBV6-4

CDR3: CASRATMDYEQYF
DNA: TGTGCCAGCAGGGCGACAATGGACTACGAGCAGTACTTC
J: TRBJ2-7
length: 13
size: -
D: -
V: TRBV6-5

CDR3: CASSDSWGTEAFF
DNA: TGTGCCAGCAGTGACTCGTGGGGGACTGAAGCTTTCTTT
J: TRBJ1-1
length: 13
size: once
D: -
V: TRBV6-4

CDR3: CASSAEYGTEAFF
DNA: TGTGCCAGCAGCGCAGAATATGGAACTGAAGCTTTCTTT
J: TRBJ1-1
length: 13
size: -
D: -
V: TRBV9

CDR3: CASSYYDRGSNQPQHF
DNA: TGTGCCAGCAGCTATTACGACAGGGGTAGCAATCAGCCCCAGCATTTT
J: TRBJ1-5
length: 16
size: -
D: TRBD1
V: TRBV7-2

CDR3: CASSPTGKHEQYF
DNA: TGTGCCAGCAGTCCGACAGGGAAGCACGAGCAGTACTTC
J: TRBJ2-7
length: 13
size: -
D: TRBD1
V: TRBV27

CDR3: CASSPGGQAHYEQYF
DNA: TGTGCCAGCTCACCAGGGGGACAGGCCCACTACGAGCAGTACTTC
J: TRBJ2-7
length: 15
size: once
D: TRBD1
V: TRBV18

CDR3: CASSYDRVGSPLHF
DNA: TGTGCCAGCAGTTACGACAGGGTTGGTTCACCCCTCCACTTT
J: TRBJ1-6
length: 14
size: -
D: TRBD1
V: TRBV6-6

CDR3: CASSSTGDYGYTF
DNA: TGTGCCAGCAGTTCCACAGGGGACTATGGCTACACCTTC
J: TRBJ1-2
length: 13
size: -
D: TRBD1
V: TRBV6-2/TRBV6-3

CDR3: CATSNRGGHSDTQYF
DNA: TGTGCCACCAGCAACCGGGGGGGGCATTCAGATACGCAGTATTTT
J: TRBJ2-3
length: 15
size: -
D: TRBD2
V: TRBV15

CDR3: CASTGTANYEQYF
DNA: TGTGCCAGTACCGGGACGGCCAACTACGAGCAGTACTTC
J: TRBJ2-7
length: 13
size: -
D: -
V: TRBV19

CDR3: CASSIPGGGSDTQYF
DNA: TGTGCCAGTAGTATTCCTGGTGGGGGATCAGATACGCAGTATTTT
J: TRBJ2-3
length: 15
size: -
D: -
V: TRBV19

CDR3: CASSPQGQEQYF
DNA: TGTGCCAGCTCACCCCAGGGGCAAGAGCAGTACTTC
J: TRBJ2-7
length: 12
size: few
D: -
V: TRBV18

CDR3: CASRRTGATNEKLFF
DNA: TGTGCCAGCAGGCGGACAGGCGCAACTAATGAAAAACTGTTTTTT
J: TRBJ1-4
length: 15
size: -
D: TRBD1
V: TRBV9

CDR3: CASSRPGNTIYF
DNA: TGTGCCAGCAGTAGGCCTGGAAACACCATATATTTT
J: TRBJ1-3
length: 12
size: -
D: -
V: TRBV28

CDR3: CASSPPLGSYGYTF
DNA: TGTGCCAGCAGCCCCCCCTTGGGATCTTATGGCTACACCTTC
J: TRBJ1-2
length: 14
size: -
D: -
V: TRBV6-2/TRBV6-3

CDR3: CASSILAGTNEKLFF
DNA: TGTGCCAGTAGTATTCTGGCAGGGACTAATGAAAAACTGTTTTTT
J: TRBJ1-4
length: 15
size: -
D: -
V: TRBV19

CDR3: CSASWGGRMNEQFF
DNA: TGCAGTGCTAGTTGGGGGGGGCGTATGAATGAGCAGTTCTTC
J: TRBJ2-1
length: 14
size: -
D: -
V: TRBV20-1

CDR3: CASSQIYEQYF
DNA: TGTGCCAGCAGCCAGATCTACGAGCAGTACTTC
J: TRBJ2-7
length: 11
size: -
D: -
V: TRBV6-2/TRBV6-3

CDR3: CASSIGGAGNGAEAFF
DNA: TGTGCCAGTAGTATAGGAGGGGCAGGGAATGGCGCTGAAGCTTTCTTT
J: TRBJ1-1
length: 16
size: -
D: -
V: TRBV19

CDR3: CASSSGLNTDTQYF
DNA: TGTGCCAGCAGCTCAGGACTGAACACAGATACGCAGTATTTT
J: TRBJ2-3
length: 14
size: -
D: -
V: TRBV11-2

CDR3: CAITATLSSGNTIYF
DNA: TGTGCCATCACCGCGACTCTCTCCTCTGGAAACACCATATATTTT
J: TRBJ1-3
length: 15
size: few
D: -
V: TRBV10-3

CDR3: CASTGQGAHNQPQHF
DNA: TGTGCCAGCACTGGACAGGGAGCCCACAATCAGCCCCAGCATTTT
J: TRBJ1-5
length: 15
size: -
D: TRBD1
V: TRBV2

CDR3: CASSLRSYGYTF
DNA: TGTGCCAGCAGTTTACGATCCTATGGCTACACCTTC
J: TRBJ1-2
length: 12
size: -
D: -
V: TRBV28

CDR3: CASKVTMNTEAFF
DNA: TGTGCCAGTAAGGTTACAATGAACACTGAAGCTTTCTTT
J: TRBJ1-1
length: 13
size: -
D: -
V: TRBV19

CDR3: CASSRQGGGTEAFF
DNA: TGTGCCAGCTCACGACAGGGCGGGGGCACTGAAGCTTTCTTT
J: TRBJ1-1
length: 14
size: -
D: TRBD1
V: TRBV18

CDR3: CASSYTDRGYTF
DNA: TGTGCCAGCAGCTACACGGACCGGGGCTACACCTTC
J: TRBJ1-2
length: 12
size: -
D: -
V: TRBV5-4

CDR3: CASSRGLRGQETQYF
DNA: TGCGCCAGCAGCCGAGGTTTAAGGGGGCAAGAGACCCAGTACTTC
J: TRBJ2-5
length: 15
size: -
D: -
V: TRBV4-3

CDR3: CASSPGGTNEKLFF
DNA: TGTGCCAGCTCCCCCGGGGGGACTAATGAAAAACTGTTTTTT
J: TRBJ1-4
length: 14
size: -
D: -
V: TRBV28

CDR3: CASSLMANDRFSYEQYF
DNA: TGTGCCAGCAGCTTAATGGCTAACGACCGTTTTTCCTACGAGCAGTACTTC
J: TRBJ2-7
length: 17
size: -
D: -
V: TRBV7-2

CDR3: CASSLVTGKDTQYF
DNA: TGCGCCAGCAGCTTGGTTACAGGGAAAGATACGCAGTATTTT
J: TRBJ2-3
length: 14
size: -
D: -
V: TRBV5-1

CDR3: CASRALAGGPYNEQFF
DNA: TGCGCCAGCAGGGCACTAGCGGGGGGGCCCTACAATGAGCAGTTCTTC
J: TRBJ2-1
length: 16
size: -
D: TRBD2
V: TRBV4-3

CDR3: CARQGTGELFF
DNA: TGTGCCCGACAGGGTACCGGGGAGCTGTTTTTT
J: TRBJ2-2
length: 11
size: -
D: TRBD1
V: TRBV7-6

CDR3: CASSMSQGRNNQPQHF
DNA: TGTGCCAGTAGTATGTCCCAGGGCAGGAACAATCAGCCCCAGCATTTT
J: TRBJ1-5
length: 16
size: -
D: -
V: TRBV19

CDR3: CASSRTGLVTDTQYF
DNA: TGTGCCAGTAGTCGGACAGGTTTGGTCACAGATACGCAGTATTTT
J: TRBJ2-3
length: 15
size: -
D: TRBD1
V: TRBV19

CDR3: CASTRGNTGELFF
DNA: TGTGCCAGCACCAGAGGGAACACCGGGGAGCTGTTTTTT
J: TRBJ2-2
length: 13
size: -
D: -
V: TRBV25-1

CDR3: CASSGQSNTGELFF
DNA: TGTGCCAGTAGTGGGCAGTCGAACACCGGGGAGCTGTTTTTT
J: TRBJ2-2
length: 14
size: once
D: -
V: TRBV19

CDR3: CASSYSGTHSGNTIYF
DNA: TGTGCCAGCAGTTACTCCGGGACCCACTCTGGAAACACCATATATTTT
J: TRBJ1-3
length: 16
size: -
D: -
V: TRBV6-5

CDR3: CASKLNFGGNYGYTF
DNA: TGTGCCAGCAAACTCAACTTCGGGGGGAACTATGGCTACACCTTC
J: TRBJ1-2
length: 15
size: -
D: -
V: TRBV6-5

CDR3: CASSFSNYGYTF
DNA: TGTGCCAGCAGCTTTTCTAACTATGGCTACACCTTC
J: TRBJ1-2
length: 12
size: -
D: -
V: TRBV7-9

CDR3: CAINVKGAPTEAFF
DNA: TGTGCCATCAATGTGAAGGGGGCTCCCACTGAAGCTTTCTTT
J: TRBJ1-1
length: 14
size: -
D: TRBD1
V: TRBV10-3

CDR3: CATRTGSNQPQHF
DNA: TGTGCCACCCGGACAGGTAGCAATCAGCCCCAGCATTTT
J: TRBJ1-5
length: 13
size: -
D: TRBD1
V: TRBV12-3/TRBV12-4

CDR3: CASRIGGGGELFF
DNA: TGTGCCAGCAGGATTGGTGGGGGCGGGGAGCTGTTTTTT
J: TRBJ2-2
length: 13
size: -
D: -
V: TRBV11-3

CDR3: CASRNPGADNEQFF
DNA: TGTGCCAGTAGGAACCCGGGGGCAGACAATGAGCAGTTCTTC
J: TRBJ2-1
length: 14
size: -
D: -
V: TRBV19

CDR3: CASSQEIGSKTEAFF
DNA: TGTGCCAGCAGCCAAGAGATTGGTAGTAAAACTGAAGCTTTCTTT
J: TRBJ1-1
length: 15
size: -
D: -
V: TRBV14